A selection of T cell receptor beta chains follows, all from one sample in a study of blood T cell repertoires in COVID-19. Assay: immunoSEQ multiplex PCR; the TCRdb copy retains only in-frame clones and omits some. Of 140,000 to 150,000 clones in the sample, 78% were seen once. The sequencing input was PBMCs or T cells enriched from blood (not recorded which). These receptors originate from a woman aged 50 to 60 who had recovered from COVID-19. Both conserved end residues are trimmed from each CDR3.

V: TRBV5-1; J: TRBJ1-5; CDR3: ASSLYAGGAQPQH
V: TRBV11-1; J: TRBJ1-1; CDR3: ASRQAVSGGSEAF
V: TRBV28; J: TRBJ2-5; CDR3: ASSGLRETQY
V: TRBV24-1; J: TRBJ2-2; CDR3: ATSDFSGGDGGELF
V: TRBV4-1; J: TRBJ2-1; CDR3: ASSHRGYNEQF
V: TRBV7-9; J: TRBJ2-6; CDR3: ASSLGRSSGANVLT
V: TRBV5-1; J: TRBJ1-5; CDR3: ASSGHLGTGQGQPQH
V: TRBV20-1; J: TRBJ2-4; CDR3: SASGLAGGTNIQY
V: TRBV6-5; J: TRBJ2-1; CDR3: ASNGGAGNEQF
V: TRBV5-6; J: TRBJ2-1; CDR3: ASSLSPSGGSEQF
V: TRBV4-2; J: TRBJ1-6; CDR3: ASSQDGQVSYNSPLH
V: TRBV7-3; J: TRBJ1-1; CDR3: ASSLMGQGNTEAF
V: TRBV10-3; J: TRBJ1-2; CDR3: AIRGDRGKTYGYT
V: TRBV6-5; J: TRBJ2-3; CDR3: ASSPPGSTDTQY
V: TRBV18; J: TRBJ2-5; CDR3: ASSPPSQGTETQY
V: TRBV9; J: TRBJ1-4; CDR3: ASTKTGGDEKLF
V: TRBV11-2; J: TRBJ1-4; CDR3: ASSWGTGDEKLF
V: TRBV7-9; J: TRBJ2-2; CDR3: ASSLGLAKTGELF
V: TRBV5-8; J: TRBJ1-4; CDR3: ASSAYGTGEEKLF
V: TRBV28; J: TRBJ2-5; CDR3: ATGEGQETQY
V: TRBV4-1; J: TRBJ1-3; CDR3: ASSQPQGFGNTIY
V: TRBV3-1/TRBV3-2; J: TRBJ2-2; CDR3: ASSQSPGGELF
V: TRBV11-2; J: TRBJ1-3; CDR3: ASSYTGTANTIY
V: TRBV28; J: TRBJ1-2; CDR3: ASSLSQTNYGYT
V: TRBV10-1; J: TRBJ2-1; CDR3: ASSRAGQSINEQF
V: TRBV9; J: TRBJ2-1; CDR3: ASSDLVGTSSYNEQF
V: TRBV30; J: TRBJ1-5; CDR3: AWNRQGNQPQH
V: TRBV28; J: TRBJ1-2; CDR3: ASSFSHRGRLASYT
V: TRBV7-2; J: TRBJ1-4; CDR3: ASSLAWAVNEKLF
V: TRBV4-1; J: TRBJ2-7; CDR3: ASSHRGGTSGEQY
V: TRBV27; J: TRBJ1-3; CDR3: ASSPGGSGNTIY
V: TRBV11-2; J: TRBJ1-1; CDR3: ASSLDVMNTEAF
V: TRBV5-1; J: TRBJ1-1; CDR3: ASSLEAGGSEAF
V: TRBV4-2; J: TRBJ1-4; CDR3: ASSQDGAFATNEKLF
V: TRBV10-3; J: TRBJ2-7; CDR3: AISEWRGLGYEQY
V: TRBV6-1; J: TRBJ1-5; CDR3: ASSEIVGGNQPQH
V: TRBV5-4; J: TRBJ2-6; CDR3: ASSFRRSGANVLT
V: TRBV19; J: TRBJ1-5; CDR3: ASGVGQNFHRLNQPQH
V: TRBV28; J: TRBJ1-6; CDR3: ASSPTRDSPLH
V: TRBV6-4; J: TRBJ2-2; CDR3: ASSELAGNTGELF
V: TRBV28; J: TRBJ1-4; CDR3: ASSRRGTRLFEKLF
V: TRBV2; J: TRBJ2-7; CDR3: ATRTGYTYEQY
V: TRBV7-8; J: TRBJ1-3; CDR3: ASTLMGQGGGNTIY
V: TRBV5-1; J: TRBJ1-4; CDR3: ASSGTGGTNEKLF
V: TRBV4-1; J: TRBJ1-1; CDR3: ASSLGTGGLNTEAF
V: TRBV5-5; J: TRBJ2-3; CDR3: ASGRDPGRGTDTQY
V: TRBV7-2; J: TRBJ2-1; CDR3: ASSLFGRGEYNEQF